A single sample is the source of the 14 T cell receptor beta chains below, sequenced in a study of T cell responses to AZD1222 COVID-19 vaccine. Using immunoSEQ multiplex PCR, the repertoire was profiled, and TCRdb retains in-frame clones only, with some absent. The data hold about 97,000 clones, with approximately 91% observed a single time. Here the sequenced sample was peripheral blood, taken on day 0 of AZD1222 vaccination. These receptors all stem from an adult in good health.

The V gene is TRBV28, the J gene TRBJ1-2, with D possibly matching TRBD1 (6 bases). Looked up from germline, CDR1 is MDHEN and CDR2 is SYDVKM. Between the trimmed V and J ends, which lost 5 bases and 5 bases, there was a span of 15 bases. The CDR3 is 14 amino acids. As DNA, the CDR3 is TGTGCCAGCAGTACCCAGGGGAGCAGTTATGGCTACACCTTC. Protein product: CASSTQGSSYGYTF.

The chain is built from TRBV28 and TRBJ2-2; D remains unclear. The CDR3 runs to 13 residues. Trimming shortened V by 6 bases and J by 1 base, and 6 bases separated the two germline ends. Germline values: CDR1 MDHEN, CDR2 SYDVKM. CDR3 amino acids: CASRSQNTGELFF. For the CDR3, the DNA is TGTGCCAGCAGATCCCAGAACACCGGGGAGCTGTTTTTT.

The chain employs TRBV4-2 and TRBJ2-1, with D possibly TRBD2 on 6 matching bases. V was trimmed by 6 bases and J by 0 bases, leaving 12 bases between them. The germline CDR1 and CDR2 sequences are LGHNA and YNFKEQ. CDR3 length: 15 residues. The CDR3 loop reads CASRDTGSSYNEQFF. The CDR3 DNA reads as TGTGCCAGCAGGGACACCGGGAGCTCCTACAATGAGCAGTTCTTC.

The V and J genes are TRBV5-6 and TRBJ1-4; weak D call: TRBD1 (5 bases). Germline V gene lookup returns CDR1 SGHDT and CDR2 YYEEEE. This CDR3 is 15 amino acids long. V was clipped by 2 bases and J by 3 bases, with 11 bases between them. CDR3 DNA sequence: TGTGCCAGCAGCTTAATGGGGCTTTCTAATGAAAAACTGTTTTTT. It yields the protein CASSLMGLSNEKLFF.

This sequence joins TRBV7-2 and TRBJ2-5, with 10 bases lining up with TRBD1. With V trimmed by 1 base and J by 4 bases, 3 bases remained unmatched. Germline V gene sequence: CDR1 SGHTA, CDR2 FQGNSA. CDR3 length equals 15 residues. This CDR3 reads CASSLGTGGRETQYF. CDR3 DNA: TGTGCCAGCAGCTTAGGGACAGGGGGTCGAGAGACCCAGTACTTC.

The rearrangement links TRBV12-3 or TRBV12-4 to TRBJ1-2; D is undetermined. The V end was cut by 3 bases, the J end by 2 bases, with 7 bases between. This CDR3 has 13 residues. The CDR3 is CASSFARNYGYTF. CDR3 bases: TGTGCCAGCAGTTTTGCCAGGAACTATGGCTACACCTTC.

The rearrangement uses TRBV9 and TRBJ1-1; D remains unclear. Trimming took 0 bases from V and 6 from J, leaving 9 bases between them. The germline CDR1 and CDR2 sequences are SGDLS and YYNGEE. The CDR3 consists of 13 residues. DNA for the CDR3: TGTGCCAGCAGCGTAGGCCCCAGGCCTGAAGCTTTCTTT. Encoded protein: CASSVGPRPEAFF.

This clone appeared once. The chain links TRBV27 to TRBJ2-3; 12 bases are shared with TRBD2. The CDR3 has 15 residues. V gave up 8 bases and J gave up 4 bases; unmatched junction bases: 7. Germline-derived CDR1 and CDR2 are MNHEY and SMNVEV (reference sequence). CDR3 protein: CASAETSGGPDTQYF. The CDR3 DNA sequence: TGTGCCAGCGCCGAGACTAGCGGGGGTCCAGATACGCAGTATTTT.

The chain joins TRBV5-4 to TRBJ2-1, with TRBD2 identical over 10 bases. From germline, CDR1 is SGHNT and CDR2 YYREEE (reference sequence). The CDR3 totals 16 residues. Germline trimming cut 0 bases from V and 8 bases from J; bases unmatched to any gene: 8. The CDR3 reads CASSLAGIAGGYEQFF. The CDR3 region has the DNA TGTGCCAGCAGCTTGGCGGGAATAGCGGGGGGATATGAGCAGTTCTTC. The full variable domain, completed using reference TRBV5-4 and TRBJ2-1, is ETGVTQSPTHLIKTRGQQVTLRCSSQSGHNTVSWYQQALGQGPQFIFQYYREEENGRGNFPPRFSGLQFPNYSSELNVNALELDDSALYLCASSLAGIAGGYEQFFGPGTRLTVL.

This clone appeared many times. The chain combines TRBV2 with TRBJ1-2, with D possibly being TRBD1 (6 bases). V was clipped by 8 bases and J by 4 bases, with 23 bases between them. This CDR3 has 16 residues. CDR1 SNHLY and CDR2 FYNNEI come from the germline V gene. CDR3 nucleotides: TGTGCCAGCCCCGGAGGGGGGGCCCATAACCTCTATGGCTACACCTTC. Translating it yields CASPGGGAHNLYGYTF.

The chain uses TRBV5-1 and TRBJ1-2; 8 bases fit TRBD1. The ends lost 4 bases at V and 8 bases at J; junction bases unmatched: 7. Germline CDR1 SGHRS, CDR2 YFSETQ. CDR3 length: 13 residues. The CDR3 sequence: CASSETGAVGYTF. CDR3 coding DNA: TGCGCCAGCAGCGAGACAGGGGCCGTAGGCTACACCTTC. Looking up the rest from reference TRBV5-1 and TRBJ1-2 gives the full variable domain: KAGVTQTPRYLIKTRGQQVTLSCSPISGHRSVSWYQQTPGQGLQFLFEYFSETQRNKGNFPGRFSGRQFSNSRSEMNVSTLELGDSALYLCASSETGAVGYTFGSGTRLTVV.

In this sample, this clone turned up once. This chain links TRBV5-1 with TRBJ2-3; D unclear. V lost 0 bases and J lost 5, with 7 bases in between. Germline CDR1 is SGHRS and CDR2 is YFSETQ. This CDR3 region has 13 residues. CDR3 region: CASSLGSEDTQYF. The DNA of the CDR3 is TGCGCCAGCAGCTTGGGGAGTGAAGATACGCAGTATTTT.

V is TRBV28 and J is TRBJ1-4; 7 nucleotides line up with TRBD1. The germline V gene encodes CDR1 MDHEN and CDR2 SYDVKM. The CDR3 spans 19 residues. V gave up 3 bases and J gave up 6 bases; unmatched junction bases: 19. The CDR3 DNA follows: TGTGCCAGCAGTTTGGTTCGGGGACAGATCCGCTTGCGGGATGAAAAACTGTTTTTT. Protein: CASSLVRGQIRLRDEKLFF.

The chain is built from TRBV11-3 and TRBJ1-1, with D maybe TRBD1 (5 bases). The CDR3 runs 13 residues. The germline gives CDR1 SGHNT, CDR2 YENEEA. V was clipped by 5 bases and J by 5 bases, with 12 bases between them. CDR3 in amino acids: CASSPGGGTEAFF. In nucleotides, the CDR3 is TGTGCCAGCAGCCCCGGGGGAGGGACTGAAGCTTTCTTT.